These 4 T cell receptor beta chains share one sample of origin, sequenced in a study of cytomegalovirus exposure and HLA in healthy donors. The PCR made use of 60 Vbeta and 13 Jbeta primers. The data were produced by immunoSEQ multiplex PCR, yet TCRdb's version contains in-frame clones alone and is incomplete. The sample shows about 41,000 clones, over 75% of them seen only once. Sequencing was performed on PBMCs. The receptors here all came from a man aged 45 to 65 in good health and CMV-seronegative.

The J gene is TRBJ2-2, the V gene TRBV29-1; D unclear. CDR1 SQVTM and CDR2 ANQGSEA come from the germline V gene. The CDR3 has 13 residues. V was cut by 2 bases and J by 6 bases, with 10 bases left in between. The CDR3 reads CSVEFRSAGELFF. The CDR3, as DNA: TGCAGCGTTGAATTTCGATCAGCCGGGGAGCTGTTTTTT.

The genes are TRBV7-2 and TRBJ2-2, with 7 bases matching TRBD1. V was clipped by 1 base and J by 7 bases; unmatched bases: 6. CDR1 is SGHTA, CDR2 FQGNSA, per germline. The length of the CDR3 is 15 residues. The CDR3 nucleotides read TGTGCCAGCAGCTTAGTCCCAGGGGGTAACGGGGAGCTGTTTTTT. Its protein product is CASSLVPGGNGELFF.

CDR3 nucleotide sequence: TGTGCCACCAGCAGGCCGACTAGCGGTCCACAAGAGACCCAGTACTTC. Protein sequence: CATSRPTSGPQETQYF. The gene calls are TRBV15 and TRBJ2-5; 9 bases line up with TRBD2. CDR1 and CDR2 (germline): LNHNV, YYDKDF (reference sequence). The V segment lost 3 bases and the J segment 2 bases; nucleotides outside the gene matches: 7. This CDR3 contains 16 residues.

V and J are TRBV12-5 and TRBJ2-1; tentative D call: TRBD2 (6 bases). Per the germline V gene, CDR1 is LGHNT and CDR2 is FRNRAP. The ends were cut back, 5 bases at V and 10 bases at J, with 15 bases in the middle. The CDR3 totals 13 residues. Here the CDR3 DNA reads TGTGCTAGTGGTCAACGGGGGAGGTACGAGCAGTTCTTC. It codes for CASGQRGRYEQFF.